The 25 T cell receptor beta chains in this list originate from one sample, sequenced in a study of blood T cell repertoires in COVID-19. Repertoires were generated with immunoSEQ multiplex PCR, while TCRdb's copy carries only in-frame clones and drops some. This sample has 250,000 to 300,000 clones, with over 70% found just once. Material for sequencing was peripheral blood. Receptor source: a woman aged 70-85 years with COVID-19, enrolled during active disease.

V and J are TRBV27 and TRBJ2-1, with TRBD2 matching 8 bases. Germline V gives CDR1 MNHEY, CDR2 SMNVEV (reference sequence). The trim removed 6 bases at V and 4 bases at J, leaving 14 bases unmatched. The CDR3 runs 17 residues. The CDR3 reads CASSLKTGTSFYNEQFF. CDR3 in DNA: TGTGCCAGCAGCCTAAAAACCGGGACTAGTTTTTACAATGAGCAGTTCTTC.

This chain connects TRBV11-3 to TRBJ2-1; TRBD2 matches at 9 bases. CDR3 size: 14 residues. Trimming took 3 bases from V and 7 from J; bases not matched to a gene: 4. Germline loops: CDR1 SGHNT, CDR2 YENEEA. The CDR3 spells CASSLAGGGNEQFF. CDR3 DNA sequence: TGTGCCAGCAGCTTGGCGGGAGGGGGAAATGAGCAGTTCTTC.

The chain combines TRBV5-1 with TRBJ1-4, with D tentatively TRBD1 (5 bases). The germline V gene has CDR1 SGHRS and CDR2 YFSETQ. V lost 1 base, J lost 7 bases, and 11 bases lay in between. CDR3 length: 14 residues. In DNA form, the CDR3 reads TGCGCCAGCAGCTTGCGGGGGGGTTTTGAAAAACTGTTTTTT. Amino acids: CASSLRGGFEKLFF.

This chain links TRBV4-1 with TRBJ1-4; D gene uncertain. The CDR3 runs 16 residues. CDR1 and CDR2 from the germline V gene are MGHRA and YSYEKL. V was cut by 6 bases and J by 3 bases, with 17 bases left in between. CDR3 nucleotides: TGCGCCAGCAGGCACCCTGCAACTAGAGCTAATGAAAAACTGTTTTTT. The encoded protein is CASRHPATRANEKLFF.

V gene TRBV29-1 combines with J gene TRBJ1-1; a weak D match, TRBD1 (5 bases). CDR1 and CDR2 (germline): SQVTM, ANQGSEA. The CDR3 has 14 residues. V lost 7 bases, J lost 2 bases, and 17 bases lay in between. The CDR3 region has the DNA TGCAGCGCCCGTCATGGGGGGGGTAACACTGAAGCTTTCTTT. Its translation: CSARHGGGNTEAFF.

The chain uses TRBV29-1 and TRBJ1-5, with 8 nucleotides matching TRBD1. CDR1 and CDR2 from the germline V gene are SQVTM and ANQGSEA. The CDR3 runs to 13 residues. With 4 bases clipped from V and 6 bases from J, the junction kept 5 bases outside the gene matches. CDR3 nucleotides: TGCAGCGTTGTAACACAGGGGGGTCAGCCCCAGCATTTT. This translates into CSVVTQGGQPQHF.

The chain combines TRBV7-9 with TRBJ2-3; 10 nucleotides match TRBD2. Germline lookup yields CDR1 SEHNR and CDR2 FQNEAQ (reference sequence). This CDR3 has 16 residues. J was trimmed by 2 bases and V by 6 bases; bases with no gene match: 8. CDR3 loop: CASRNPSGRATDTQYF. The CDR3 nucleotides are TGTGCCAGCAGAAATCCCAGCGGGAGGGCCACAGATACGCAGTATTTT.

The chain uses TRBV6-5 and TRBJ1-6; D gene ambiguous. Germline V lookup: CDR1 MNHEY, CDR2 SVGAGI. This CDR3 contains 12 residues. V lost 6 bases and J 9 bases, leaving 9 bases between the germline ends. CDR3 in DNA: TGTGCCAGCAGCTACAGCGGTTCACCCCTCCACTTT. Translated, it gives CASSYSGSPLHF.

The chain couples TRBV28 to TRBJ2-1, with D tentatively TRBD2 (6 bases). The CDR3 consists of 16 residues. The ends were cut back, 10 bases at V and 5 bases at J, with 24 bases in the middle. Germline V gene sequence: CDR1 MDHEN, CDR2 SYDVKM. The CDR3 loop is CATKPSGSWEHNEQFF. The CDR3 coding sequence is TGTGCCACCAAACCCTCCGGGAGTTGGGAGCACAATGAGCAGTTCTTC.

The chain is built from TRBV6-1 and TRBJ2-7, with D possibly being TRBD2 (6 bases). Germline V gene data show CDR1 as MNHNS and CDR2 as SASEGT. The ends were cut back, 4 bases at V and 2 bases at J, with 18 bases in the middle. CDR3 length equals 16 residues. For the CDR3, the DNA is TGTGCCAGCAGTGCCCATGGACGGGGGTCTCCCTACGAGCAGTACTTC. It specifies CASSAHGRGSPYEQYF.

The gene calls are TRBV5-1 and TRBJ2-3, with 8 nucleotides matching TRBD2. The CDR3 is made up of 15 amino acids. The V segment lost 2 bases and the J segment 5 bases; nucleotides outside the gene matches: 7. Germline V gene lookup returns CDR1 SGHRS and CDR2 YFSETQ. In DNA form, the CDR3 reads TGCGCCAGCAGCTTCGGGGGGGGCCGTGGAGATACGCAGTATTTT. Translating gives CASSFGGGRGDTQYF. Full variable domain (rest looked up from reference TRBV5-1 and TRBJ2-3): KAGVTQTPRYLIKTRGQQVTLSCSPISGHRSVSWYQQTPGQGLQFLFEYFSETQRNKGNFPGRFSGRQFSNSRSEMNVSTLELGDSALYLCASSFGGGRGDTQYFGPGTRLTVL.

Regarding this clone: Other DNA sequences in the same sample also yield this CDR3. This chain connects TRBV6-4 to TRBJ1-1; TRBD1 matches at 9 bases. Losses at the gene ends were 6 bases for V and 5 bases for J; bases not matched to a gene: 4. Germline loops: CDR1 MRHNA, CDR2 SNTAGT. The CDR3 is made up of 13 amino acids. The chain's CDR3 is CASSLTGGTEAFF. As DNA, the CDR3 is TGTGCCAGCAGCCTGACAGGGGGGACTGAAGCTTTCTTT.

Only one count was recorded for this clone. The chain has TRBV4-1 and TRBJ2-5; TRBD1 aligns across 8 bases. CDR1 is MGHRA, CDR2 YSYEKL, per germline. The trim removed 0 bases at V and 5 bases at J, leaving 5 bases unmatched. There are 15 residues in the CDR3. CDR3 DNA sequence: TGCGCCAGCAGCCAAGACAGGGGGCAAAGGGAGACCCAGTACTTC. Protein sequence: CASSQDRGQRETQYF.

The genes are TRBV7-2 and TRBJ2-2; 10 bases are a match to TRBD1. V lost 2 bases to trimming and J lost 6 bases; unmatched junction nucleotides: 6. CDR1 is SGHTA, CDR2 FQGNSA, per germline. The CDR3 loop spans 16 amino acids. Written as DNA, the CDR3 is TGTGCCAGCAGCTTATTCTCGACAGGGGGCTCCGGGGAGCTGTTTTTT. Amino acids: CASSLFSTGGSGELFF.

The chain uses TRBV9 and TRBJ2-7; a possible D gene is TRBD2 (6 bases). Germline V gene data show CDR1 as SGDLS and CDR2 as YYNGEE. This CDR3 contains 16 residues. V was shortened by 2 bases and J by 2 bases, with 17 bases between the two germline ends. The DNA for the CDR3 is TGTGCCAGCAGCGTCCGCTCGACTAGTCGCCCCTACGAGCAGTACTTC. It specifies CASSVRSTSRPYEQYF. Full variable domain (remainder filled in from reference TRBV9 and TRBJ2-7): DSGVTQTPKHLITATGQRVTLRCSPRSGDLSVYWYQQSLDQGLQFLIQYYNGEERAKGNILERFSAQQFPDLHSELNLSSLELGDSALYFCASSVRSTSRPYEQYFGPGTRLTVT.

The gene calls are TRBV7-8 and TRBJ1-3; D might be TRBD1 (5 bases). Germline CDR1 is SGHVS and CDR2 is FQNEAQ. Trimming removed 0 bases from V and 6 bases from J, with 12 bases in between. This CDR3 has 15 residues. The CDR3 sequence is CASSLAPRAQNTIYF. The CDR3 DNA reads TGTGCCAGCAGCTTAGCACCCAGGGCTCAAAACACCATATATTTT. Full variable domain (outside the CDR3, taken from reference TRBV7-8 and TRBJ1-3): GAGVSQSPRYKVAKRGQDVALRCDPISGHVSLFWYQQALGQGPEFLTYFQNEAQLDKSGLPSDRFFAERPEGSVSTLKIQRTQQEDSAVYLCASSLAPRAQNTIYFGEGSWLTVV.

The chain joins TRBV5-5 to TRBJ2-7; TRBD1 might be the D (6 bases). The germline V gene encodes CDR1 SGHKS and CDR2 YYEKEE (reference sequence). CDR3 size: 15 residues. Deletions cut 4 bases from V and 3 bases from J, with 17 bases between. CDR3 loop: CASSRLQGVLYEQYF. CDR3 nucleotide sequence: TGTGCCAGCAGCCGCTTACAGGGCGTACTCTACGAGCAGTACTTC.

The sample holds a few counts of this clone. The J gene is TRBJ2-3, the V gene TRBV5-1; TRBD2 matches 7 bases. The CDR3 contains 14 residues. From germline, CDR1 is SGHRS and CDR2 YFSETQ. V was pared by 6 bases and J by 0 bases, with 4 bases of the junction left unmatched. CDR3 DNA: TGCGCCAGCAAAGCGGGGCCGAGCACAGATACGCAGTATTTT. The encoded protein is CASKAGPSTDTQYF.

V usage is TRBV20-1 and J usage is TRBJ2-7; 10 bases match TRBD2. Germline V CDR1 and CDR2: DFQATT, SNEGSKA (reference sequence). This CDR3 contains 15 residues. The V and J ends lost 3 bases and 0 bases, in that order; junction bases with no gene match: 5. In nucleotides, the CDR3 is TGCAGTGCTAGTAAGACTAGCGGGCTCTCCTACGAGCAGTACTTC. Amino acids: CSASKTSGLSYEQYF.

This chain connects TRBV7-8 to TRBJ2-1; D not resolved. There are 11 residues in the CDR3. The V and J ends lost 4 bases and 8 bases respectively, with 6 bases between them. CDR1 is SGHVS and CDR2 is FQNEAQ in the germline V gene. For the CDR3, the DNA is TGTGCCAGCAGCTCACTGCATGAGCAGTTCTTC. It is translated as CASSSLHEQFF.

The V call is TRBV19, the J call TRBJ2-3; 12 nucleotides agree with TRBD2. The CDR3 length is 19 residues. Per the germline V gene, CDR1 is LNHDA and CDR2 is SQIVND (reference sequence). V shed 3 bases, J shed 2 bases, and the junction held 12 bases outside the gene matches. CDR3 region: CASSMGVASGRAVTDTQYF. The CDR3 nucleotides read TGTGCCAGTAGTATGGGGGTGGCTAGCGGGAGGGCCGTCACAGATACGCAGTATTTT. The full variable domain, its missing parts supplied by reference TRBV19 and TRBJ2-3, is DGGITQSPKYLFRKEGQNVTLSCEQNLNHDAMYWYRQDPGQGLRLIYYSQIVNDFQKGDIAEGYSVSREKKESFPLTVTSAQKNPTAFYLCASSMGVASGRAVTDTQYFGPGTRLTVL.

This chain links TRBV5-1 with TRBJ2-7; the D gene is possibly TRBD2 (6 bases). Trimming cost V 0 bases and J 7 bases, with 11 bases left between them. The CDR3 sequence is 13 residues long. Germline V gene data show CDR1 as SGHRS and CDR2 as YFSETQ. In nucleotides, the CDR3 is TGCGCCAGCAGCTTGGGGGTAGGGAGGGAGCAGTACTTC. Residues: CASSLGVGREQYF.

The V and J genes are TRBV6-6 and TRBJ1-1; D uncertain. The CDR3 contains 11 residues. The germline V gene encodes CDR1 MNHNY and CDR2 SVGAGI (reference sequence). With 8 bases removed from V and 6 bases from J, the gap between germline ends came to 10 bases. CDR3 DNA sequence: TGTGCCAGCGGAGAGGTCGCTGAAGCTTTCTTT. Amino acid sequence: CASGEVAEAFF.

The V gene is TRBV28, the J gene TRBJ1-2; tentative D call: TRBD1 (6 bases). From germline, CDR1 is MDHEN and CDR2 SYDVKM. V was clipped by 8 bases and J by 4 bases, with 11 bases between them. The CDR3 loop spans 12 amino acids. The CDR3 DNA is TGTGCCAGCCGCCCAGGGGCCTATGGCTACACCTTC. Translation: CASRPGAYGYTF.

This clone turned up a few times. The V call is TRBV7-8, the J call TRBJ2-7; D is possibly TRBD1 (5 bases). The germline V gene has CDR1 SGHVS and CDR2 FQNEAQ. The CDR3 spans 15 residues. Trimming stripped 5 bases from V and 5 bases from J, with 19 bases between. CDR3: CASSLRGGRRDEQYF. The CDR3 coding sequence is TGTGCCAGCAGCCTAAGGGGTGGGCGTCGCGACGAGCAGTACTTC.